This record concerns one T cell receptor (beta chain) sequence. This clonotype was counted ten times or more. What this receptor recognizes is not known. No base-level quality is on record; no much larger clone is a single base apart. The data originate from a study of regulatory T cells in long-lasting Graves disease (dated by TCRdb to about 2021). Concerning the study at large: In the newly diagnosed Graves' disease group, patients had been taking antithyroid drugs for less than 3 months. Patients with persistent Graves' disease were compared with patients with newly diagnosed Graves' disease using TCR sequencing and RNA sequencing of peripheral blood. The study took place in China and was registered as a clinical trial. A total of approximately 35 samples underwent TCR sequencing: about 13 from persistent and around 20 from newly diagnosed Graves' disease patients.

The meaning of the sample's time point label: newly diagnosed GD, antithyroid drugs for less than 3 months. For both TCR sequencing and RNA sequencing, RNA was extracted from PBMCs using TRIzol. The diagnosis of Graves' disease was made according to American Thyroid Association guidelines. Patients were recruited from an endocrinology department in Xi'an, China. Each patient gave approximately 10 milliliters of peripheral blood, collected in an EDTA anticoagulant tube. PBMCs were isolated by Ficoll Paque Plus density gradient separation without further T cell sorting. An Agilent 2100 Bioanalyzer and agarose gel were used to check RNA quality, while a NanoDrop 2000 measured RNA concentration. Broader findings and caveats from the paper: Only the TCR beta chain was sequenced and analyzed. Persistent disease showed preferential use of TRBV28, TRBJ1-2 and TRBJ2-5, whereas newly diagnosed disease favored TRBV20-1 and TRBJ2-1. The study examined only peripheral blood because the primary lesion, thyroid tissue, could not be accessed. Persistent Graves' disease patients showed lower TCR Shannon entropy and fewer highly expanded clones than newly diagnosed patients, suggesting clonal expansion. Patients with persistent disease shared more public clonotypes (around 2,700) than newly diagnosed patients did (966). The small sample size was acknowledged by the authors as a limitation that may reduce accuracy.

The library was prepared using multiplex PCR. Sequencing took place on an Illumina HiSeq 4000. iRepertoire HTBI primers and Arm-PCR amplification of CDR3 regions were used to construct TCR beta libraries. Before sequencing, the PCR products went through gel purification. In the source study's methods: Across samples, roughly 60 TRBV and approximately 15 TRBJ segments were identified and used for gene usage analysis of CDR3 amino acid clonotypes. Filtered high-quality paired reads were merged into contigs using COPE and FqMerger. BLAST was used to align contigs to IMGT TRBV, TRBD and TRBJ reference genes, with CDR3 defined following IMGT. Clonotypes above 0.1% frequency were classified as highly expanded clones. Shannon entropy was used to measure repertoire diversity, and the Gini coefficient was used to measure V-J evenness. A clonotype found in more than one individual was treated as public. Starting from the raw public reads, TCRdb applied fastp trimming at Q25, assembled clones with MiXCR and retained in-frame beta chains. For every CDR3 protein sequence, its rows merge into one entry that carries the most common genes and DNA. These V and J calls rely on TCRdb rather than the paper's analysis. A total of 250,000 to 300,000 distinct CDR3 sequences appear in this sample, approximately 18% of them only once. 12% to 15% of the sample belongs to the ten largest clones.

Trimming takes 0 bases from V and 9 bases from J, and the germline ends sit 6 bases apart. From a lookup of the germline V gene, CDR1 and CDR2 are KGHSH and LQKENI. Inclusive of the bounding cysteine and phenylalanine, the CDR3 is 13 residues long. The DNA shown is the 39-base CDR3, in frame from base 1. The sample was also reused in another study, on T cells in Graves' hyperthyroidism and ophthalmopathy. As the second publication notes: Stable Graves' hyperthyroidism was defined as the absence of progression to ophthalmopathy over 18 months of follow-up. Hyperthyroidism patients were aged 18 to 65 years and newly diagnosed, with disease duration of less than 2 months. The study excluded patients with uncontrolled infections, other autoimmune diseases, pregnancy or lactation. Diagnoses were established on the basis of clinical symptoms, serum thyroxine and TRAb, thyroid ultrasound, and orbital computed tomography. The TCR CDR3 was subjected to a first round of RT-PCR using the HTBI primer set and the Qiagen OneStep RT-PCR kit. Most expanded thyroid clonotypes (frequency above 0.001) were also found in blood, which suggests that blood repertoires may mirror thyroid immune responses. In cross-validation, a model built on a 13 V-J signature told ophthalmopathy apart from stable hyperthyroidism with 85% to 90% sensitivity and around 81% specificity, and in testing the same model reached 80%/75%. In validation, the model predicted progression to ophthalmopathy with around 71% sensitivity and about 72% specificity, a median of roughly seven months before onset. To identify TCR V-J signatures that set the groups apart, the researchers used a discovery cohort of 100 patients, made up of 43 with Graves' ophthalmopathy and 57 with stable Graves' hyperthyroidism. An independent validation cohort of about 19 hyperthyroidism patients and some 15 patients who later progressed to ophthalmopathy tested prospective prediction of ophthalmopathy. For training and testing, the 95 to 100 patients in the discovery cohort were randomly divided in a 7:3 ratio. Thyroid tissue and blood T-cell repertoires from about 6 Graves' hyperthyroidism patients were also compared in the study. Following sampling, methimazole starting at 30 mg daily was given to hyperthyroidism patients, and high-dose intravenous methylprednisolone was given to ophthalmopathy patients. A second multiplex PCR round built the libraries, followed by size selection and purification. Libraries were sequenced paired-end with 100 bp reads on an Illumina HiSeq2000. Raw data were processed with SOAPnuke, discarding reads with adapters, uncalled bases, mean Phred below 15, or no exact constant-primer or identifier match. COPE v1.2.5 was used to merge high-quality paired reads, and clonotypes were defined as unique nucleotide sequences. MiTCR v1.1 was used to align clonotypes to the IMGT TRBV, TRBD and TRBJ reference segments. Analysis was restricted to V-J combinations with a frequency above 0.0001, which covered roughly 99% of repertoires. A TCS score was defined as the ratio of F50 (clonal expansion) to E x V (chaos), with BLOSUM62-based TCRdist applied between CDR3 peptides within each V-J. Welch's t-statistics and random forest reduced 500 to 550 V-J features to some 14, which were used in a naive Bayes classifier (R e1071). Sample size was not statistically predetermined, and investigators were not blinded to group allocation. The paper reports TCR Vbeta CDR3 sequencing of 135 peripheral blood samples: over 40 ophthalmopathy, fewer than 80 hyperthyroidism and 17 progressor patients.

The sample in question was peripheral blood mononuclear cells (PBMCs), obtained at new diagnosis, from a patient treated with antithyroid drugs. This receptor was taken from a woman in her thirties with Graves disease. Donor details come from another sample of the same person, matched by shared clones. Here the chain combines TRBV18 and TRBJ1-6; the D gene assignment is ambiguous. At the DNA level, the sequence is TGTGCCAGCTCACCACCTACATTTTCACCCCTCCACTTT. The encoded protein is CASSPPTFSPLHF.